The rows below give T cell receptor beta chains drawn from one sample of a study of beta chain features in type 1 diabetes. Method: immunoSEQ multiplex PCR; TCRdb's copy keeps in-frame clones and lacks some. The table lists 120,000 to 150,000 clones, 8% to 13% of them singletons. Input material: naive CD4+ T cells from blood. The receptors derive from a man younger than 35 in good health. The CDR3 runs from the conserved cysteine through the conserved F or W. D genes are given only for firm matches. The size field is filled for only some rows; it gives once, few, many or a size class.

clone_size: .
j_call: TRBJ2-3
v_call: TRBV19
d_call: .
cdr3_aa: CASSSGGRGNGTDTQYF
cdr3_nt: TGTGCCAGTAGTTCCGGGGGCAGGGGGAATGGCACAGATACGCAGTATTTT

clone_size: few
j_call: TRBJ2-5
v_call: TRBV18
d_call: TRBD1
cdr3_aa: CASSPTGADETQYF
cdr3_nt: TGTGCCAGCTCACCTACAGGGGCGGACGAGACCCAGTACTTC

clone_size: many
j_call: TRBJ2-4
v_call: TRBV7-2
d_call: TRBD1
cdr3_aa: CASSLNRGRENIQYF
cdr3_nt: TGTGCCAGCAGCCTCAACAGGGGAAGGGAAAACATTCAGTACTTC

clone_size: .
j_call: TRBJ2-2
v_call: TRBV5-4
d_call: TRBD1
cdr3_aa: CASSQKGQGVSRGELFF
cdr3_nt: TGTGCCAGCAGCCAGAAGGGACAGGGGGTGTCAAGGGGGGAGCTGTTTTTT

clone_size: few
j_call: TRBJ2-5
v_call: TRBV12-5
d_call: TRBD2
cdr3_aa: CASRGGGVKETQYF
cdr3_nt: TGTGCTAGTCGAGGCGGGGGGGTTAAAGAGACCCAGTACTTC

clone_size: .
j_call: TRBJ2-5
v_call: TRBV9
d_call: .
cdr3_aa: CASSVASGGGETQYF
cdr3_nt: TGTGCCAGCAGCGTAGCATCCGGGGGTGGGGAGACCCAGTACTTC

clone_size: few
j_call: TRBJ2-2
v_call: TRBV11-2
d_call: .
cdr3_aa: CASSERLGELFF
cdr3_nt: TGTGCCAGCAGCGAAAGACTGGGGGAGCTGTTTTTT

clone_size: few
j_call: TRBJ2-7
v_call: TRBV7-6
d_call: .
cdr3_aa: CASSFLQGREYEQYF
cdr3_nt: TGTGCCAGCAGCTTTCTTCAGGGGCGAGAGTACGAGCAGTACTTC

clone_size: .
j_call: TRBJ1-5
v_call: TRBV7-9
d_call: .
cdr3_aa: CASSLEGGQPQHF
cdr3_nt: TGTGCCAGCAGCTTAGAAGGGGGACAGCCCCAGCATTTT

clone_size: .
j_call: TRBJ2-1
v_call: TRBV29-1
d_call: .
cdr3_aa: CSVERDKEFF
cdr3_nt: TGCAGCGTTGAAAGGGACAAGGAATTCTTC

clone_size: .
j_call: TRBJ2-5
v_call: TRBV7-8
d_call: .
cdr3_aa: CASSSNKETQYF
cdr3_nt: TGTGCCAGCAGCTCGAACAAAGAGACCCAGTACTTC

clone_size: few
j_call: TRBJ2-3
v_call: TRBV7-9
d_call: TRBD2
cdr3_aa: CASSRRLAGYTDTQYF
cdr3_nt: TGTGCCAGCAGCCGTCGACTAGCGGGCTACACAGATACGCAGTATTTT

clone_size: .
j_call: TRBJ2-7
v_call: TRBV6-5
d_call: TRBD1
cdr3_aa: CASRTTGGGEQYF
cdr3_nt: TGTGCCAGCAGGACAACAGGGGGCGGCGAGCAGTACTTC

clone_size: .
j_call: TRBJ1-2
v_call: TRBV7-2
d_call: .
cdr3_aa: CASSFAQVSPYGYTF
cdr3_nt: TGTGCCAGCAGCTTCGCACAGGTTTCCCCTTATGGCTACACCTTC

clone_size: .
j_call: TRBJ1-2
v_call: TRBV5-1
d_call: TRBD1
cdr3_aa: CASRSTGGNGYTF
cdr3_nt: TGCGCCAGCAGATCGACAGGGGGAAATGGCTACACCTTC

clone_size: few
j_call: TRBJ1-1
v_call: TRBV6-1
d_call: .
cdr3_aa: CASSPGGRTEAFF
cdr3_nt: TGTGCCAGCAGTCCTGGGGGGAGAACTGAAGCTTTCTTT

clone_size: .
j_call: TRBJ1-2
v_call: TRBV30
d_call: .
cdr3_aa: CAWRQAYGGTYGYTF
cdr3_nt: TGTGCCTGGAGACAGGCTTATGGAGGGACCTATGGCTACACCTTC

clone_size: few
j_call: TRBJ2-5
v_call: TRBV19
d_call: .
cdr3_aa: CASSFGTPQETQYF
cdr3_nt: TGTGCCAGTAGTTTTGGGACACCCCAAGAGACCCAGTACTTC

clone_size: few
j_call: TRBJ2-7
v_call: TRBV28
d_call: .
cdr3_aa: CASSLETPYEQYF
cdr3_nt: TGTGCCAGCAGTTTGGAGACCCCCTACGAGCAGTACTTC

clone_size: few
j_call: TRBJ2-3
v_call: TRBV5-1
d_call: TRBD2
cdr3_aa: CASSFTAGGPDTQYF
cdr3_nt: TGCGCCAGCAGCTTTACAGCGGGGGGGCCCGATACGCAGTATTTT

clone_size: .
j_call: TRBJ2-1
v_call: TRBV19
d_call: .
cdr3_aa: CASSIDSSSYNEQFF
cdr3_nt: TGTGCCAGTAGTATCGACAGCAGCTCCTACAATGAGCAGTTCTTC